The present T cell receptor (beta chain) was sequenced within a study of technical replicates of blood from a handful of donors (dated 2017 in TCRdb). For this clone: Its antigen target is currently unknown. Within one base of it there is no much larger clone, and no base qualities were kept.

Libraries were prepared through the immunoSEQ multiplex PCR assay. In its TCRdb copy, this immuneACCESS table keeps in-frame sequences only and misses some clones. Where compared with another copy, unresolved V genes explain less than half of these, and the others have no known cause. This sample lists around 80,000 clones; under 99% were detected once. The ten most abundant clones make up approximately 0.2% of the sample. Trimming leaves V shorter by 4 bases and J shorter by 5 bases, with the junction holding 11 bases beyond the gene matches. The CDR3 contains 15 residues, cysteine and phenylalanine counted. Just the 45-base CDR3 DNA is kept, in frame starting at base 1. In the germline V gene (reference sequence), CDR1 corresponds to GTSNPN and CDR2 to SVGIG.

This sequence was found in a human donor in good health. Sequenced sample: T cells isolated from PBMCs. The chain uses TRBV30 and TRBJ2-1, with TRBD2 identical over 7 junction bases. The CDR3 reads CAWNPPLAAHNEQFF. At the DNA level, the sequence is TGTGCCTGGAACCCACCGCTAGCGGCCCACAATGAGCAGTTCTTC.